This T cell receptor beta chain originates from a study of blood T cell repertoires in COVID-19. J was trimmed by 6 bases and V by 2 bases; bases with no gene match: 4. The germline V gene has CDR1 SEHNR and CDR2 FQNEAQ (reference sequence). The CDR3 contains 15 residues. Sequencing used immunoSEQ multiplex PCR; TCRdb keeps in-frame clones, though not all of them. The sample contains a few hundred thousand clones, around 81% of which appear only once. The sequencing sample was made of peripheral blood. This clonotype was obtained from a woman in her 50s with active or convalescent COVID-19. V is TRBV7-9 and J is TRBJ2-1, with 10 positions matching TRBD2. DNA for the CDR3: TGTGCCAGCAGCTTACAAGCGGGAGGGGCCAATGAGCAGTTCTTC. It yields the protein CASSLQAGGANEQFF. The variable domain in full, completed from reference TRBV7-9 and TRBJ2-1, reads DTGVSQNPRHKITKRGQNVTFRCDPISEHNRLYWYRQTLGQGPEFLTYFQNEAQLEKSRLLSDRFSAERPKGSFSTLEIQRTEQGDSAMYLCASSLQAGGANEQFFGPGTRLTVL.